This is a list of T cell receptor beta chains from one sample in a study of T cells expressing NK-cell markers. With the 5' RACE reads reprocessed, TCRdb shows one record per CDR3 protein and no DNA. This table holds about 460,000 distinct CDR3 sequences. Sequenced: blood T cells: a sorted CD56 or NKG2C T cell subset, CD4+ or CD8+ T cells, or bulk PBMC T cells (not recorded which). These receptors were collected from a woman aged 45-65 years in good health. Both conserved end residues are part of each CDR3.

j_gene: TRBJ2-1
v_gene: TRBV6-2/TRBV6-3
CDR3aa: CASSYSPASYNEQFF

j_gene: TRBJ2-1
v_gene: TRBV5-1
CDR3aa: CASSIQGAAYNEQFF

j_gene: TRBJ2-1
v_gene: TRBV15
CDR3aa: CATSRDPNRRTEQFF

j_gene: TRBJ1-1
v_gene: TRBV5-1
CDR3aa: CASSTDRPMNTEAFF

j_gene: TRBJ2-3
v_gene: TRBV12-3/TRBV12-4
CDR3aa: CASSFPGGTGGVDTQYF

j_gene: TRBJ1-2
v_gene: TRBV12-3/TRBV12-4
CDR3aa: CASSFGYYGYTF

j_gene: TRBJ2-1
v_gene: TRBV5-1
CDR3aa: CASSPNPGQGPPPFF

j_gene: TRBJ2-2
v_gene: TRBV29-1
CDR3aa: CSVELAPGELFF

j_gene: TRBJ2-1
v_gene: TRBV12-3/TRBV12-4
CDR3aa: CASTLIGRRYEQFF

j_gene: TRBJ1-1
v_gene: TRBV11-1
CDR3aa: CASSSGSLPFF

j_gene: TRBJ2-4
v_gene: TRBV19
CDR3aa: CASSPWGGGLGNIQYF

j_gene: TRBJ2-1
v_gene: TRBV6-2/TRBV6-3
CDR3aa: CASLSGGSYNEQFF

j_gene: TRBJ1-1
v_gene: TRBV7-9
CDR3aa: CASSRSGSTEAFF

j_gene: TRBJ2-3
v_gene: TRBV12-3/TRBV12-4
CDR3aa: CASSPPSGGRTDTQYF

j_gene: TRBJ2-5
v_gene: TRBV14
CDR3aa: CASSTQPALVGETQYF

j_gene: TRBJ2-3
v_gene: TRBV14
CDR3aa: CASSPGIAGGADTQYF

j_gene: TRBJ1-5
v_gene: TRBV7-9
CDR3aa: CASSQGRLGNQPQHF

j_gene: TRBJ1-4
v_gene: TRBV5-6
CDR3aa: CASSTPGRGINEKLFF

j_gene: TRBJ1-4
v_gene: TRBV5-1
CDR3aa: CASSSDGANEKLFF

j_gene: TRBJ2-7
v_gene: TRBV2
CDR3aa: CASEQDGYEQYF

j_gene: TRBJ2-7
v_gene: TRBV20-1
CDR3aa: CSARLGSTVEQYF

j_gene: TRBJ2-1
v_gene: TRBV12-3/TRBV12-4
CDR3aa: CASSPPGGTGFYEQFF

j_gene: TRBJ2-1
v_gene: TRBV3-1
CDR3aa: CASSQDLKEFNEQFF

j_gene: TRBJ2-5
v_gene: TRBV7-3
CDR3aa: CASSLTMRGQETQYF

j_gene: TRBJ2-1
v_gene: TRBV15
CDR3aa: CATSREFGYEQFF

j_gene: TRBJ2-7
v_gene: TRBV5-1
CDR3aa: CASSLDGAGEREQYF

j_gene: TRBJ2-1
v_gene: TRBV4-1
CDR3aa: CASSQVTIGDEQFF

j_gene: TRBJ1-2
v_gene: TRBV28
CDR3aa: CASSLEQNYGYTF

j_gene: TRBJ2-1
v_gene: TRBV10-2
CDR3aa: CASSVGRSNEQFF

j_gene: TRBJ1-2
v_gene: TRBV18
CDR3aa: CASSLKEGTYGYTF

j_gene: TRBJ1-2
v_gene: TRBV30
CDR3aa: CAWSVPGRDYGYTF

j_gene: TRBJ1-2
v_gene: TRBV12-3/TRBV12-4
CDR3aa: CASTRDRSNYGYTF

j_gene: TRBJ2-3
v_gene: TRBV7-2
CDR3aa: CASSLEWSDTQYF

j_gene: TRBJ1-5
v_gene: TRBV6-2/TRBV6-3
CDR3aa: CASSTGINAGDQPQHF

j_gene: TRBJ2-2
v_gene: TRBV24-1
CDR3aa: CATSHITGELFF

j_gene: TRBJ2-3
v_gene: TRBV5-1
CDR3aa: CASSPGGAGDTQYF

j_gene: TRBJ1-1
v_gene: TRBV27
CDR3aa: CASSLAGPTGEAFF

j_gene: TRBJ2-5
v_gene: TRBV3-1
CDR3aa: CASSQRVGGRYETQYF

j_gene: TRBJ1-2
v_gene: TRBV12-3/TRBV12-4
CDR3aa: CASSLTLVHGYTF

j_gene: TRBJ2-2
v_gene: TRBV4-1
CDR3aa: CASSQGGRAGELFF

j_gene: TRBJ1-3
v_gene: TRBV5-1
CDR3aa: CASTLGGPSSGNTIYF

j_gene: TRBJ2-4
v_gene: TRBV4-2
CDR3aa: CASSQLAGGQNIQYF

j_gene: TRBJ2-5
v_gene: TRBV12-3/TRBV12-4
CDR3aa: CASSFLSETQYF

j_gene: TRBJ2-5
v_gene: TRBV20-1
CDR3aa: CSAITGVKETQYF

j_gene: TRBJ2-1
v_gene: TRBV11-3
CDR3aa: CASSGTLAGGNNEQFF

j_gene: TRBJ2-7
v_gene: TRBV11-2
CDR3aa: CASSAVPVGEQYF